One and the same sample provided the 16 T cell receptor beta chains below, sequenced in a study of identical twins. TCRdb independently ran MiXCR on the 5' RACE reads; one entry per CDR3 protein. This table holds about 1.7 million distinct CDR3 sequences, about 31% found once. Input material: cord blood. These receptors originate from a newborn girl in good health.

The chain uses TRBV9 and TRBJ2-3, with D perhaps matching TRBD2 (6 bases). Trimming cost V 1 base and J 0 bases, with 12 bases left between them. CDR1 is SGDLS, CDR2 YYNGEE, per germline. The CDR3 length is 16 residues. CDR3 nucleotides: TGTGCCAGCAGCGTAATGGGGGGAGCTAGCACAGATACGCAGTATTTT. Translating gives CASSVMGGASTDTQYF.

The CDR3, as DNA: TGCGCCAGCAGCCCCGGACAGGGGGCACGGGGGAACACTGAAGCTTTCTTT. Protein product: CASSPGQGARGNTEAFF. The chain links TRBV4-1 to TRBJ1-1; 11 bases map to TRBD1. J was trimmed by 1 base and V by 4 bases; bases with no gene match: 8. The CDR3 is 17 amino acids. In germline, CDR1 is MGHRA, CDR2 YSYEKL.

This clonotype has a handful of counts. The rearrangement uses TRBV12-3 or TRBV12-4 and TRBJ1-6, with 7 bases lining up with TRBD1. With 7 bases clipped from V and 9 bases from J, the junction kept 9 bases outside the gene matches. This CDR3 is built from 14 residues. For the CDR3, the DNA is TGTGCCAGCACCAGGACAGGAGCAATTTCACCCCTCCACTTT. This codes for CASTRTGAISPLHF.

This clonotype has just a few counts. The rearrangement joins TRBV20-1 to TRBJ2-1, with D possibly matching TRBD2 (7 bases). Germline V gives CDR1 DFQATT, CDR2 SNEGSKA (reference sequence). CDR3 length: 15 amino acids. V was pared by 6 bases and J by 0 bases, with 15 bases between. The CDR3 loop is CSALGGLGSYNEQFF. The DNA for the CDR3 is TGCAGTGCACTGGGGGGGCTGGGCTCCTACAATGAGCAGTTCTTC.

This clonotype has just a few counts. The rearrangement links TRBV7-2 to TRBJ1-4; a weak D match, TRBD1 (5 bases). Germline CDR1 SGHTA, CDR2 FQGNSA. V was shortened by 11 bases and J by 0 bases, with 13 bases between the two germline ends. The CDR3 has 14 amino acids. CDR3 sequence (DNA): TGTGCCTCCCGGGGCTCGTCAACTAATGAAAAACTGTTTTTT. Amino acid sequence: CASRGSSTNEKLFF.

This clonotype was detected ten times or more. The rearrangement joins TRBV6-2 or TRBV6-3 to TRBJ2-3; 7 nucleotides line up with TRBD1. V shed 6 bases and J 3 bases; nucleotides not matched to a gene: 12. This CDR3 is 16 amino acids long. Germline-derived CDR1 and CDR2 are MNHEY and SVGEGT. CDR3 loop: CASRWDQQGNTDTQYF. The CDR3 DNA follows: TGTGCCAGCAGATGGGATCAACAGGGGAATACAGATACGCAGTATTTT.

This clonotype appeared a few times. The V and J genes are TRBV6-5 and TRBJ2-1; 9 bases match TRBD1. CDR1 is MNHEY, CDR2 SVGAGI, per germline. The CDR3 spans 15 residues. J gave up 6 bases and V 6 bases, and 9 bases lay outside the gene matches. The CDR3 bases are TGTGCCAGCAGCCCGGGACAGGGAAGCATCAATGAGCAGTTCTTC. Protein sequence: CASSPGQGSINEQFF.

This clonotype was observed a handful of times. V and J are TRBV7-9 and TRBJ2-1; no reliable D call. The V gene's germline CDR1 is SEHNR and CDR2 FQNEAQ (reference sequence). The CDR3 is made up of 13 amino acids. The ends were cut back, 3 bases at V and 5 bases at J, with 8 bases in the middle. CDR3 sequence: CASSFPQNNEQFF. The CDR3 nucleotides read TGTGCCAGCAGCTTCCCCCAAAACAATGAGCAGTTCTTC. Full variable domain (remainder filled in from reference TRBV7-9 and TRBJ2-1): DTGVSQNPRHKITKRGQNVTFRCDPISEHNRLYWYRQTLGQGPEFLTYFQNEAQLEKSRLLSDRFSAERPKGSFSTLEIQRTEQGDSAMYLCASSFPQNNEQFFGPGTRLTVL.

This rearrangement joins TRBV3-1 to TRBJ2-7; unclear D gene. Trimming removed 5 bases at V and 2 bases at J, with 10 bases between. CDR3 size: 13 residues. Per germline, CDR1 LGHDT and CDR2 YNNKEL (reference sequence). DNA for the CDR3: TGTGCCAGCAGCAAGGACCCCGCCTACGAGCAGTACTTC. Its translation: CASSKDPAYEQYF.

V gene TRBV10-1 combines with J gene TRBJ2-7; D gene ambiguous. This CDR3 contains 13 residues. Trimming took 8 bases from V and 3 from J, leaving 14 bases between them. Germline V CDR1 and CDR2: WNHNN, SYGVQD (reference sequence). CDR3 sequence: CASGKVPDYEQYF. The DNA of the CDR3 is TGCGCCAGCGGCAAAGTGCCCGACTACGAGCAGTACTTC.

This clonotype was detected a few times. CDR3 coding DNA: TGTGCCAGCAGTCGTCGGGGGGCCATGTGGAATGAGCAGTTCTTC. It encodes CASSRRGAMWNEQFF. This rearrangement joins TRBV6-6 to TRBJ2-1; D may be TRBD2 (7 bases). The CDR3 is 15 residues long. From germline, CDR1 is MNHNY and CDR2 SVGAGI (reference sequence). V gave up 5 bases and J gave up 7 bases, with 18 bases separating them.

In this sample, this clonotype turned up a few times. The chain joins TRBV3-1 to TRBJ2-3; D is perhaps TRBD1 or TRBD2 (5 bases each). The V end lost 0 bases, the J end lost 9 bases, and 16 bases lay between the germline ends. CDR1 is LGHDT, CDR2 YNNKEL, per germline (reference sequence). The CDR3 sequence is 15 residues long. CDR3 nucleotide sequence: TGTGCCAGCAGCCAAGATGGGTTCCCAAGGGACACGCAGTATTTT. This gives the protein CASSQDGFPRDTQYF.

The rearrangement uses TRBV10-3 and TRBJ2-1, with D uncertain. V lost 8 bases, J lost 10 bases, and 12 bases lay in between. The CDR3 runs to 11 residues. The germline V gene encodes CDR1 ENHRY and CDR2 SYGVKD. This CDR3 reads CAIVDGYEQFF. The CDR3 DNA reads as TGTGCCATCGTAGACGGCTACGAGCAGTTCTTC.

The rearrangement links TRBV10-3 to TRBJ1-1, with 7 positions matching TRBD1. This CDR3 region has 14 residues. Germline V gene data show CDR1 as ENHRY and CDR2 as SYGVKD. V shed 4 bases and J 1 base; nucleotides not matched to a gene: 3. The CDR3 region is CAISGQGRNTEAFF. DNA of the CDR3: TGTGCCATCAGTGGACAGGGTAGGAACACTGAAGCTTTCTTT.

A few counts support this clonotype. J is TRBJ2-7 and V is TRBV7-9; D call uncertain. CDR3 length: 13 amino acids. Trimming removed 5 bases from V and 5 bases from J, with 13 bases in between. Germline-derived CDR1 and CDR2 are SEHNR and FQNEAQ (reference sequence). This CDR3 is CASSPSPNHEQYF. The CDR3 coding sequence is TGTGCCAGCAGCCCTTCGCCCAACCACGAGCAGTACTTC.

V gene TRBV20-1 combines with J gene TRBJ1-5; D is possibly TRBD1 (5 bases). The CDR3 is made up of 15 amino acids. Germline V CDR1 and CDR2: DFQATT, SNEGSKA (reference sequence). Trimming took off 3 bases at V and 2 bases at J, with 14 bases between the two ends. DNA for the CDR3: TGCAGTGCTAGTGATCAGGGCAGCCGCAATCAGCCCCAGCATTTT. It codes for CSASDQGSRNQPQHF.